The next 27 T cell receptor beta chains were all read from a single sample in a study of molecular identifiers for immune sequencing clone quantification. TCRdb called the PCR reads again in MiXCR, with one record for every CDR3 protein. The table shows about 640,000 distinct CDR3 sequences, with 15% to 20% occurring only once. The sequenced sample consisted of naive CD8+ T cells from blood, with Jurkat cell RNA spiked in. Subset noted: FACS-sorted CD8+CD4-CCR7+CD45RA+ naive T cells. The origin of the receptors is a human donor in good health. Some libraries in this study had Jurkat cell RNA spiked in.

Ten or more counts support this clonotype. The chain couples TRBV7-9 to TRBJ1-2; maybe TRBD1 (5 bases). Germline CDR1 reads SEHNR; CDR2 reads FQNEAQ (reference sequence). V was shortened by 5 bases and J by 2 bases, with 12 bases between the two germline ends. There are 14 residues in the CDR3. The CDR3 loop is CASSGRQNNYGYTF. Written as DNA, the CDR3 is TGTGCCAGCAGCGGACGACAGAACAACTATGGCTACACCTTC. Filled out from reference TRBV7-9 and TRBJ1-2, the complete variable domain reads DTGVSQNPRHKITKRGQNVTFRCDPISEHNRLYWYRQTLGQGPEFLTYFQNEAQLEKSRLLSDRFSAERPKGSFSTLEIQRTEQGDSAMYLCASSGRQNNYGYTFGSGTRLTVV.

Note on this clonotype: A much larger clone lies one base from this, so it may be a read error. The chain uses TRBV28 and TRBJ2-2, with 7 bases lining up with TRBD2. The CDR3 sequence is 16 residues long. CDR1 MDHEN and CDR2 SYDVKM come from the germline V gene. V lost 2 bases, J lost 4 bases, and 7 bases stayed unmatched. CDR3 residues: CASSLRRERPTGELFF. The CDR3 bases are TGTGCCAGCAGTTTAAGGCGGGAGCGTCCCACCGGGGAGCTGTTTTTT.

Concerning this clonotype: This sequence may be a read error, since a much larger clone differs from it by one base. The chain uses TRBV2 and TRBJ2-3; TRBD2 agrees at 13 bases. Germline V gene data show CDR1 as SNHLY and CDR2 as FYNNEI. CDR3 length: 16 amino acids. For the CDR3, the DNA is TGTGCCAGCAGTGTGCGACTAGCGGGAGGCACAGATACGCGGTATTTT. It codes for CASSVRLAGGTDTRYF.

This clonotype was observed a handful of times. The chain recombines TRBV11-2 with TRBJ2-1; D call uncertain. Germline CDR1 reads SGHAT; CDR2 reads FQNNGV. V shed 10 bases and J shed 1 base, with 17 bases lying between them. This CDR3 has 15 residues. The CDR3 loop reads CAILKESFSYNEQFF. The CDR3 DNA reads as TGTGCCATCCTTAAGGAATCTTTTTCCTACAATGAGCAGTTCTTC.

This clonotype was observed many times. V gene TRBV12-3 or TRBV12-4 combines with J gene TRBJ2-1; D ambiguous. This CDR3 spans 13 amino acids. Trimming took off 2 bases at V and 8 bases at J, with 10 bases between the two ends. CDR3 coding DNA: TGTGCCAGCAGTTTAAGTTATGGCGATGAGCAGTTCTTC. The encoded protein is CASSLSYGDEQFF.

Turning to this clonotype: A much larger clone lies one base from this, so it may be a read error. The chain employs TRBV6-4 and TRBJ2-3; 9 bases agree with TRBD2. Germline V gene lookup returns CDR1 MRHNA and CDR2 SNTAGT. The ends lost 0 bases at V and 4 bases at J; junction bases unmatched: 5. The CDR3 runs to 16 residues. In DNA, the CDR3 is TGTGCCAGCAGTGACTCGACTAGCGGAAACGCAGATACGCAGTATTTT. As protein: CASSDSTSGNADTQYF.

The table lists this clonotype with many counts. This chain connects TRBV27 to TRBJ2-7; D might be TRBD2 (5 bases). There are 14 residues in the CDR3. Trimming left V 3 bases short and J 3 bases short, with 12 bases between. The germline gives CDR1 MNHEY, CDR2 SMNVEV (reference sequence). In DNA form, the CDR3 reads TGTGCCAGCAGTTTTACCGGGAAATACTACGAGCAGTACTTC. Protein product: CASSFTGKYYEQYF.

This clonotype was observed a few times. This chain joins TRBV7-8 and TRBJ2-7; the D is unclear. CDR1 and CDR2 from the germline V gene are SGHVS and FQNEAQ. There are 15 residues in the CDR3. Trimming shortened V by 1 base and J by 0 bases, and 10 bases separated the two germline ends. The CDR3 is CASSLVVGSSYEQYF. DNA of the CDR3: TGTGCCAGCAGCTTAGTTGTGGGAAGCTCCTACGAGCAGTACTTC.

Ten or more counts support this clonotype. The J gene is TRBJ1-2, the V gene TRBV27; D call uncertain. The V end was cut by 6 bases, the J end by 0 bases, with 8 bases between. This CDR3 region has 13 residues. Germline assignment: CDR1 MNHEY and CDR2 SMNVEV (reference sequence). This CDR3 reads CASSLGANYGYTF. The CDR3 region has the DNA TGTGCCAGCAGCTTAGGAGCTAACTATGGCTACACCTTC.

In DNA, the CDR3 is TGTGCCAGCAGTTGGACAGCCACCACCTCTGGGGCCAACGTCCTGACTTTC. This encodes CASSWTATTSGANVLTF. The rearrangement joins TRBV27 to TRBJ2-6; tentatively, D is TRBD1 (6 bases). The CDR3 covers 17 residues. Germline lookup yields CDR1 MNHEY and CDR2 SMNVEV (reference sequence). V was cut by 4 bases and J by 0 bases, with 13 bases left in between.

This clonotype showed up many times. The V and J genes are TRBV27 and TRBJ1-2; TRBD1 might be the D (6 bases). This CDR3 has 15 amino acids. V gave up 5 bases and J gave up 4 bases, with 17 bases separating them. Germline lookup yields CDR1 MNHEY and CDR2 SMNVEV (reference sequence). The CDR3 reads CASSPPGQTSYGYTF. CDR3 nucleotide sequence: TGTGCCAGCAGTCCCCCAGGACAGACCAGCTATGGCTACACCTTC.

There are many counts of this clonotype. The rearrangement uses TRBV30 and TRBJ2-2; D gene uncertain. V was cut by 3 bases and J by 0 bases, with 5 bases left in between. CDR1 GTSNPN and CDR2 SVGIG come from the germline V gene (reference sequence). The CDR3 has 13 residues. DNA of the CDR3: TGTGCCTGGAGCACAGCGAACACCGGGGAGCTGTTTTTT. It is translated as CAWSTANTGELFF.

The CDR3 loop reads CSAPGQGLGTEAFF. The CDR3 DNA follows: TGCAGCGCCCCAGGACAGGGGTTGGGCACTGAAGCTTTCTTT. The rearrangement uses TRBV29-1 and TRBJ1-1; TRBD1 matches 9 bases. Germline V CDR1 and CDR2: SQVTM, ANQGSEA. The CDR3 spans 14 residues. V shed 7 bases and J 4 bases; nucleotides not matched to a gene: 10.

This clonotype was picked up many times. The chain carries TRBV7-3 and TRBJ1-6, with D possibly matching TRBD1 (6 bases). Germline CDR1 reads SGHTA; CDR2 reads FQGTGA. This CDR3 has 13 residues. V lost 5 bases, J lost 10 bases, and 12 bases lay in between. The CDR3 sequence is CASSQQGGSPLHF. DNA of the CDR3: TGTGCCAGCAGCCAACAGGGAGGATCACCCCTCCACTTT. Using reference TRBV7-3 and TRBJ1-6 for the parts outside the CDR3, the full variable domain is GAGVSQTPSNKVTEKGKYVELRCDPISGHTALYWYRQSLGQGPEFLIYFQGTGAADDSGLPNDRFFAVRPEGSVSTLKIQRTERGDSAVYLCASSQQGGSPLHFGNGTRLTVT.

Comments on this clonotype: A read error may explain this, as a much larger clone is one base away. Here the CDR3 omits its conserved ending phenylalanine or tryptophan, so a read error is the likely source. This chain joins TRBV4-3 and TRBJ2-1; no definite D call. Germline V gene data show CDR1 as LGHNA and CDR2 as YSLEER. V was clipped by 1 base and J by 3 bases, with 7 bases between them. The CDR3 is made up of 14 amino acids. The CDR3 sequence is CASSQAAYYNEQFS. The CDR3 nucleotides read TGCGCCAGCAGCCAAGCGGCCTACTACAATGAGCAGTTCTCC.

This clonotype was counted at least ten times. The V and J genes are TRBV7-2 and TRBJ1-1, with a tentative D call TRBD1 (5 bases). This CDR3 has 13 amino acids. Trimming stripped 6 bases from V and 7 bases from J, with 15 bases between. The germline gives CDR1 SGHTA, CDR2 FQGNSA. CDR3 in amino acids: CASRSTGGGEAFF. The CDR3 bases are TGTGCCAGCAGAAGTACAGGAGGTGGTGAAGCTTTCTTT.

Details on this clonotype: Possible read error: a much larger clone is one base away. The rearrangement links TRBV12-3 or TRBV12-4 to TRBJ2-2, with D unresolved. V was shortened by 8 bases and J by 0 bases, with 16 bases between the two germline ends. The CDR3 has 16 amino acids. The CDR3 DNA follows: TGTGCCAGCGGTCCCCCAACACTCGCGAACACCGGGGAGCTGTTTTTT. Encoded protein: CASGPPTLANTGELFF.

Comments on this clonotype: This may be a read error: a much more frequent sequence differs by one nucleotide. The chain is built from TRBV7-6 and TRBJ2-5; D gene ambiguous. Per germline, CDR1 SGHVS and CDR2 FNYEAQ. CDR3 size: 15 residues. V was cut by 1 base and J by 5 bases, with 14 bases left in between. This CDR3 is CASSLGSTPGETQYF. CDR3 bases: TGTGCCAGCAGCTTAGGGTCCACTCCGGGTGAGACCCAGTACTTC.

This clonotype was found many times. The rearrangement uses TRBV30 and TRBJ1-2; no definite D call. Looked up from germline, CDR1 is GTSNPN and CDR2 is SVGIG (reference sequence). The CDR3 has 12 residues. Between the trimmed V and J ends, which lost 3 bases and 4 bases, there was a span of 9 bases. The CDR3 region has the DNA TGTGCCTGGAGGTCCGGGTCCTATGGCTACACCTTC. Translated, it gives CAWRSGSYGYTF.

This clonotype was counted ten times or more. This CDR3 is CASSLEAATEAFF. The CDR3 nucleotides are TGTGCCAGCAGCTTGGAAGCGGCGACTGAAGCTTTCTTT. The genes are TRBV7-8 and TRBJ1-1, with unresolved D. CDR3 size: 13 residues. Trimming removed 3 bases from V and 5 bases from J, with 10 bases in between. CDR1 is SGHVS and CDR2 is FQNEAQ in the germline V gene.

This clonotype has a count of ten or more. The J gene is TRBJ2-7, the V gene TRBV4-1, with D uncertain. Germline CDR1 is MGHRA and CDR2 is YSYEKL. The CDR3 runs 11 residues. V was clipped by 8 bases and J by 5 bases, with 10 bases between them. The CDR3: CASGPQDEQYF. The CDR3 region has the DNA TGCGCCAGCGGACCCCAAGACGAGCAGTACTTC.

This clonotype was recorded many times. V and J are TRBV7-9 and TRBJ2-7, with D hard to call. The CDR3 covers 15 residues. Trimming stripped 1 base from V and 5 bases from J, with 15 bases between. CDR1 is SEHNR and CDR2 is FQNEAQ in the germline V gene (reference sequence). CDR3 region: CASSLGGTVRDEQYF. The CDR3 DNA sequence: TGTGCCAGCAGCTTAGGTGGTACAGTCCGGGACGAGCAGTACTTC.

This clonotype was counted at least ten times. The V gene is TRBV9, the J gene TRBJ2-3; TRBD2 agrees at 14 bases. CDR1 and CDR2 from the germline V gene are SGDLS and YYNGEE. Trimming at V came to 3 bases and at J to 5 bases, leaving 14 bases not matched to a gene. This CDR3 has 19 residues. Written as DNA, the CDR3 is TGTGCCAGCAGCGGAGGGGTTTGGGGACTAGCGGGGGATGTAGATACGCAGTATTTT. It is translated as CASSGGVWGLAGDVDTQYF. Complete variable domain (other parts from reference TRBV9 and TRBJ2-3): DSGVTQTPKHLITATGQRVTLRCSPRSGDLSVYWYQQSLDQGLQFLIQYYNGEERAKGNILERFSAQQFPDLHSELNLSSLELGDSALYFCASSGGVWGLAGDVDTQYFGPGTRLTVL.

This clonotype occurred many times. The rearrangement uses TRBV28 and TRBJ2-7, with D possibly being TRBD2 (5 bases). The CDR3 totals 15 residues. Trimming took 2 bases from V and 6 from J, leaving 17 bases between them. CDR1 and CDR2 (germline): MDHEN, SYDVKM. CDR3 sequence reads: CASSLLSGFAGEQYF. CDR3 nucleotides: TGTGCCAGCAGTTTACTATCCGGGTTCGCGGGCGAGCAGTACTTC.

This clonotype has more than one count but fewer than ten. This chain uses TRBV24-1 with TRBJ2-7; maybe TRBD1 (5 bases). CDR1 and CDR2 (germline): KGHDR, SFDVKD. The germline V and J ends were trimmed by 2 bases and 3 bases, with 16 bases remaining between them. The CDR3 covers 16 residues. The CDR3 coding sequence is TGTGCCACCAGTGATTCTACCGACAGTTCCCTCTACGAGCAGTACTTC. Its translation: CATSDSTDSSLYEQYF.

The J gene is TRBJ2-7, the V gene TRBV30; 7 positions match TRBD1. V dropped 3 bases and J dropped 6; count of bases not matched to a gene: 5. The germline CDR1 and CDR2 sequences are GTSNPN and SVGIG (reference sequence). The CDR3 sequence is 12 residues long. Here the CDR3 DNA reads TGTGCCTGGAGAGATGACAGGGCCGAGCAGTACTTC. Residues: CAWRDDRAEQYF.

The chain employs TRBV20-1 and TRBJ2-5; the match to TRBD2 covers 11 bases. The ends lost 0 bases at V and 1 base at J; junction bases unmatched: 10. Germline V gene data show CDR1 as DFQATT and CDR2 as SNEGSKA (reference sequence). The CDR3 is made up of 18 amino acids. Here the CDR3 DNA reads TGCAGTGCTAGAGATCTCTCACTAGCGGGAGCGATCCAAGAGACCCAGTACTTC. It codes for CSARDLSLAGAIQETQYF.